A single sample gave rise to the 30 T cell receptor beta chains below, sequenced in a study of CD8 T cells in ankylosing spondylitis. TCRdb re-analysed the 5' RACE reads in MiXCR, keeping a single row per CDR3 protein. Among 150,000 to 200,000 distinct CDR3 sequences listed, 10% to 15% were seen once. The sample was blood, either unsorted or a sorted T cell fraction (not recorded which). The source of these receptors is a female donor with ankylosing spondylitis or in good health (not recorded which).

The chain carries TRBV5-6 and TRBJ2-7; D is perhaps TRBD1 or TRBD2 (5 bases each). Germline V gene sequence: CDR1 SGHDT, CDR2 YYEEEE. The CDR3 contains 15 residues. The germline V and J ends were trimmed by 4 bases and 1 base, with 15 bases remaining between them. CDR3 amino acids: CASSPLGTGSYEQYF. Here the CDR3 DNA reads TGTGCCAGCAGCCCACTTGGGACGGGATCCTACGAGCAGTACTTC.

This clonotype has a count of ten or more. The chain carries TRBV29-1 and TRBJ2-5, with D maybe TRBD2 (5 bases). Germline assignment: CDR1 SQVTM and CDR2 ANQGSEA. This CDR3 is 12 amino acids long. V lost 4 bases, J lost 2 bases, and 8 bases lay in between. The CDR3 nucleotides are TGCAGCGTTGTGGTAGCGCAAGAGACCCAGTACTTC. Translating gives CSVVVAQETQYF. Together with reference TRBV29-1 and TRBJ2-5, the CDR3 gives the full variable domain: SAVISQKPSRDICQRGTSLTIQCQVDSQVTMMFWYRQQPGQSLTLIATANQGSEATYESGFVIDKFPISRPNLTFSTLTVSNMSPEDSSIYLCSVVVAQETQYFGPGTRLLVL.

This clonotype was observed at least ten times. The chain employs TRBV21-1 and TRBJ2-4; the tabulated D call, TRBD2, remains unverified against the DNA. TRBV21-1 is annotated as a pseudogene. CDR3 length equals 19 residues. The DNA for the CDR3 is TGTGCCAGCAGCAAGGCGTGGCTAGCGGGAGGAGAGGTCAAAAACATTCAGTACTTC. Its protein product is CASSKAWLAGGEVKNIQYF.

The chain is built from TRBV10-3 and TRBJ1-2; TRBD1 aligns across 7 bases. Germline V CDR1 and CDR2: ENHRY, SYGVKD. This CDR3 is built from 12 residues. The V segment lost 11 bases and the J segment 8 bases; nucleotides outside the gene matches: 11. CDR3 protein: CAATQGGQGYTF. In nucleotides, the CDR3 is TGTGCCGCTACGCAGGGGGGGCAAGGCTACACCTTC.

The J gene is TRBJ2-3, the V gene TRBV15; 9 bases align to TRBD2. The CDR3 runs to 16 residues. Germline CDR1 and CDR2: LNHNV and YYDKDF (reference sequence). Unmatched junction bases numbered 10, after V lost 3 bases and J lost 6 bases. The CDR3 here is CATSRKLAGAMDTQYF. DNA for the CDR3: TGTGCCACCAGCAGGAAATTAGCGGGAGCTATGGATACGCAGTATTTT.

This clonotype came up many times. The chain carries TRBV5-1 and TRBJ1-1; D ambiguous. The CDR3 runs 12 residues. Germline lookup yields CDR1 SGHRS and CDR2 YFSETQ. With 4 bases removed from V and 6 bases from J, the gap between germline ends came to 10 bases. CDR3 DNA sequence: TGCGCCAGCAGCGAACGGAGGTCTGAAGCTTTCTTT. It is translated as CASSERRSEAFF.

The rearrangement links TRBV2 to TRBJ2-6; D remains unclear. This CDR3 region has 17 residues. Per the germline V gene, CDR1 is SNHLY and CDR2 is FYNNEI. Deletions cut 6 bases from V and 0 bases from J, with 15 bases between. For the CDR3, the DNA is TGTGCCAGCAGATCGGCGCTCTCAAGCTCTGGGGCCAACGTCCTGACTTTC. Translated, it gives CASRSALSSSGANVLTF.

This clonotype was detected many times. CDR3 amino acids: CASSPEPPLMGPQHF. As DNA, the CDR3 is TGTGCCAGCTCACCCGAACCCCCCCTAATGGGGCCCCAGCATTTT. This sequence joins TRBV18 and TRBJ1-5; D gene ambiguous. Germline CDR1 reads KGHSH; CDR2 reads LQKENI. The CDR3 consists of 15 residues. V dropped 3 bases and J dropped 9 bases, with 18 bases sitting between them.

The genes are TRBV28 and TRBJ2-7; 9 bases are a match to TRBD2. Germline V CDR1 and CDR2: MDHEN, SYDVKM. CDR3 length: 15 amino acids. Trimming took 6 bases from V and 2 from J; bases not matched to a gene: 8. This chain's CDR3 is CASRMRTSEAYEQYF. The CDR3 coding sequence is TGTGCCAGCAGGATGAGGACTAGCGAGGCCTACGAGCAGTACTTC.

This clonotype was counted between two and nine times. The chain couples TRBV20-1 to TRBJ2-2, with unresolved D. The CDR3 loop spans 12 amino acids. Germline CDR1 reads DFQATT; CDR2 reads SNEGSKA (reference sequence). The germline V and J ends were trimmed by 3 bases and 1 base, with 3 bases remaining between them. CDR3 amino acids: CSASGNTGELFF. CDR3 sequence (DNA): TGCAGTGCTAGCGGGAACACCGGGGAGCTGTTTTTT.

This clonotype was recorded at least ten times. The rearrangement links TRBV6-1 to TRBJ2-2, with D perhaps TRBD2 (5 bases). The V gene's germline CDR1 is MNHNS and CDR2 SASEGT. The CDR3 length is 16 residues. V was cut by 6 bases and J by 4 bases, with 18 bases left in between. The CDR3 bases are TGTGCCAGCAGCTTCGGGGTTGAGGGCGGCACCGGGGAGCTGTTTTTT. This encodes CASSFGVEGGTGELFF.

This clonotype was picked up many times. This chain links TRBV20-1 with TRBJ2-3, with no clear D. V lost 8 bases to trimming and J lost 5 bases, with 11 bases between them. The V gene's germline CDR1 is DFQATT and CDR2 SNEGSKA (reference sequence). CDR3 length equals 11 residues. The CDR3 protein is CSPTLGDTQYF. The DNA of the CDR3 is TGCAGTCCAACCCTTGGAGATACGCAGTATTTT.

This clonotype was counted many times. This chain connects TRBV6-2 or TRBV6-3 to TRBJ1-2; D is ambiguous. There are 12 residues in the CDR3. Germline values: CDR1 MNHEY, CDR2 SVGEGT. The ends were cut back, 4 bases at V and 3 bases at J, with 6 bases in the middle. This CDR3 reads CASSFGYYGYTF. The CDR3 DNA reads as TGTGCCAGCAGTTTTGGGTACTATGGCTACACCTTC.

This clonotype has at least ten counts. The chain recombines TRBV7-9 with TRBJ1-1, with 9 positions matching TRBD1. The junction had 8 bases not matched to a gene; V was cut back by 5 bases and J by 4 bases. The CDR3 runs 15 residues. Germline V gives CDR1 SEHNR, CDR2 FQNEAQ (reference sequence). In DNA, the CDR3 is TGTGCCAGCAGCCCGGGACAGGGATACGGCACTGAAGCTTTCTTT. Its protein product is CASSPGQGYGTEAFF.

This chain uses TRBV2 with TRBJ2-1; 7 nucleotides line up with TRBD2. From germline, CDR1 is SNHLY and CDR2 FYNNEI. The CDR3 is 12 residues long. J gave up 6 bases and V 11 bases, and 7 bases lay outside the gene matches. The CDR3: CAGGDYRNEQFF. The CDR3 nucleotides read TGTGCCGGGGGGGACTACCGCAATGAGCAGTTCTTC.

There are many counts of this clonotype. V gene TRBV5-1 combines with J gene TRBJ2-4; 10 bases align to TRBD2. J gave up 5 bases and V 4 bases, and 6 bases lay outside the gene matches. The CDR3 runs 15 residues. The germline CDR1 and CDR2 sequences are SGHRS and YFSETQ. In DNA, the CDR3 is TGCGCCAGCAGCCCGGGACTAGCGAGAGAAAACATTCAGTACTTC. It yields the protein CASSPGLARENIQYF.

This chain uses TRBV30 with TRBJ2-6, with unresolved D. Trimming removed 4 bases at V and 5 bases at J, with 15 bases between. The germline gives CDR1 GTSNPN, CDR2 SVGIG (reference sequence). The CDR3 extends over 15 amino acids. The CDR3 region has the DNA TGTGCCTGGAAAGCCTCTGGGGTCTGGGCCAACGTCCTGACTTTC. Its translation: CAWKASGVWANVLTF.

This clonotype was recorded at least ten times. The chain links TRBV20-1 to TRBJ2-3, with 8 bases identical to TRBD1. The V gene end was trimmed by 3 bases and the J gene end by 3 bases; junction bases not matched to a gene: 8. From germline, CDR1 is DFQATT and CDR2 SNEGSKA (reference sequence). The CDR3 consists of 15 residues. Here the CDR3 reads CSARGQVIGTDTQYF. In DNA form, the CDR3 reads TGCAGTGCTAGGGGACAGGTGATTGGTACAGATACGCAGTATTTT.

This clonotype was seen a handful of times. V and J are TRBV30 and TRBJ2-1; 7 bases line up with TRBD2. The CDR3 sequence is 17 residues long. After removal of 3 bases from V and 0 bases from J, the junction contained 11 bases not matched to a gene. Germline CDR1 is GTSNPN and CDR2 is SVGIG (reference sequence). CDR3 in DNA: TGTGCCTGGAGCCGAACGACTAGCTGGGGCTCCTACAATGAGCAGTTCTTC. It is translated as CAWSRTTSWGSYNEQFF.

This rearrangement joins TRBV29-1 to TRBJ1-1, with 9 bases lining up with TRBD1. J was trimmed by 1 base and V by 8 bases; bases with no gene match: 5. The CDR3 loop spans 13 amino acids. The germline V gene encodes CDR1 SQVTM and CDR2 ANQGSEA. For the CDR3, the DNA is TGCAGCATACGGACAGGGGCGAACACTGAAGCTTTCTTT. Protein sequence: CSIRTGANTEAFF.

The genes are TRBV12-3 or TRBV12-4 and TRBJ1-2, with 7 bases that match TRBD1. The trim removed 5 bases at V and 4 bases at J, leaving 10 bases unmatched. The CDR3 has 15 amino acids. The CDR3 DNA sequence: TGTGCCAGCAGTCCCCGGGACAGCTATAGCTATGGCTACACCTTC. Protein sequence: CASSPRDSYSYGYTF.

V usage is TRBV9 and J usage is TRBJ1-2; maybe TRBD1 (5 bases). V lost 3 bases to trimming and J lost 7 bases, with 13 bases between them. This CDR3 is built from 13 residues. From germline, CDR1 is SGDLS and CDR2 YYNGEE. CDR3 sequence: CASSGQGPTGYTF. Written as DNA, the CDR3 is TGTGCCAGCAGCGGCCAGGGCCCTACTGGCTACACCTTC. Variable domain in full (rest from reference TRBV9 and TRBJ1-2): DSGVTQTPKHLITATGQRVTLRCSPRSGDLSVYWYQQSLDQGLQFLIQYYNGEERAKGNILERFSAQQFPDLHSELNLSSLELGDSALYFCASSGQGPTGYTFGSGTRLTVV.

This chain joins TRBV7-2 and TRBJ2-5, with D perhaps matching TRBD2 (6 bases). Trimming shortened V by 2 bases and J by 3 bases, and 10 bases separated the two germline ends. CDR3 length equals 14 residues. Germline assignment: CDR1 SGHTA and CDR2 FQGNSA. The chain's CDR3 is CASSLSGYKETQYF. CDR3 nucleotide sequence: TGTGCCAGCAGCTTAAGCGGGTACAAAGAGACCCAGTACTTC.

This clonotype was detected ten times or more. J is TRBJ2-1 and V is TRBV4-3; TRBD2 matches at 8 bases. This CDR3 region has 17 residues. Trimming at V came to 0 bases and at J to 0 bases, leaving 4 bases not matched to a gene. In germline, CDR1 is LGHNA, CDR2 YSLEER. The CDR3 loop is CASSQDSLAGSYNEQFF. The CDR3 region has the DNA TGCGCCAGCAGCCAAGATTCCCTAGCGGGCTCCTACAATGAGCAGTTCTTC.

This clonotype came up a few times. The CDR3 sequence is CASSSGPKETQYF. The CDR3 DNA sequence: TGTGCCAGCAGTTCGGGACCGAAAGAGACCCAGTACTTC. The V call is TRBV12-3 or TRBV12-4, the J call TRBJ2-5; D possibly matches TRBD1 or TRBD2 (5 bases each). This CDR3 has 13 amino acids. The germline V and J ends were trimmed by 4 bases and 3 bases, with 9 bases remaining between them.

This clonotype was detected ten times or more. The chain combines TRBV11-3 with TRBJ2-7; tentatively, D is TRBD1 (5 bases). The CDR3 totals 13 residues. Trimming shortened V by 6 bases and J by 0 bases, and 9 bases separated the two germline ends. Per germline, CDR1 SGHNT and CDR2 YENEEA. The CDR3 DNA is TGTGCCAGCAGGCGCAGGGACTCCTACGAGCAGTACTTC. It translates to CASRRRDSYEQYF. Full variable domain (missing parts from reference TRBV11-3 and TRBJ2-7): EAGVVQSPRYKIIEKKQPVAFWCNPISGHNTLYWYLQNLGQGPELLIRYENEEAVDDSQLPKDRFSAERLKGVDSTLKIQPAELGDSAVYLCASRRRDSYEQYFGPGTRLTVT.

This clonotype was seen at least ten times. This chain joins TRBV28 and TRBJ1-5, with D tentatively TRBD1 (6 bases). Germline CDR1 MDHEN, CDR2 SYDVKM. Trimming stripped 4 bases from V and 2 bases from J, with 12 bases between. The CDR3 runs to 15 residues. The CDR3, as DNA: TGTGCCAGCAGTTCGCGGGGGGCGGGCAATCAGCCCCAGCATTTT. Protein: CASSSRGAGNQPQHF. The full variable domain, completed using reference TRBV28 and TRBJ1-5, is DVKVTQSSRYLVKRTGEKVFLECVQDMDHENMFWYRQDPGLGLRLIYFSYDVKMKEKGDIPEGYSVSREKKERFSLILESASTNQTSMYLCASSSRGAGNQPQHFGDGTRLSIL.

This clonotype was picked up a small number of times. The chain employs TRBV5-4 and TRBJ2-5; TRBD2 matches at 10 bases. Germline V CDR1 and CDR2: SGHNT, YYREEE (reference sequence). The ends lost 0 bases at V and 5 bases at J; junction bases unmatched: 4. The length of the CDR3 is 15 residues. CDR3: CASSLGAGGVETQYF. In DNA, the CDR3 is TGTGCCAGCAGCTTGGGAGCGGGAGGGGTCGAGACCCAGTACTTC. Together with reference TRBV5-4 and TRBJ2-5, the CDR3 gives the full variable domain: ETGVTQSPTHLIKTRGQQVTLRCSSQSGHNTVSWYQQALGQGPQFIFQYYREEENGRGNFPPRFSGLQFPNYSSELNVNALELDDSALYLCASSLGAGGVETQYFGPGTRLLVL.

In its sample, this clonotype was seen many times. The rearrangement links TRBV7-2 to TRBJ2-7; the match to TRBD1 covers 8 bases. The CDR3 loop spans 12 amino acids. The germline gives CDR1 SGHTA, CDR2 FQGNSA. V lost 7 bases and J lost 7; bases outside the gene matches: 6. This CDR3 is CASTGQGREQYF. As DNA, the CDR3 is TGTGCCAGCACAGGACAGGGACGGGAGCAGTACTTC. The whole variable domain, filled in from reference TRBV7-2 and TRBJ2-7, reads GAGVSQSPSNKVTEKGKDVELRCDPISGHTALYWYRQSLGQGLEFLIYFQGNSAPDKSGLPSDRFSAERTGGSVSTLTIQRTQQEDSAVYLCASTGQGREQYFGPGTRLTVT.

The chain recombines TRBV3-1 with TRBJ1-3; no definite D call. CDR3 size: 14 residues. Trimming pared 6 bases from V and 0 bases from J, leaving 9 bases between. Germline V gene lookup returns CDR1 LGHDT and CDR2 YNNKEL (reference sequence). Here the CDR3 DNA reads TGTGCCAGCAGTCTGGCTCGCTCTGGAAACACCATATATTTT. This gives the protein CASSLARSGNTIYF.